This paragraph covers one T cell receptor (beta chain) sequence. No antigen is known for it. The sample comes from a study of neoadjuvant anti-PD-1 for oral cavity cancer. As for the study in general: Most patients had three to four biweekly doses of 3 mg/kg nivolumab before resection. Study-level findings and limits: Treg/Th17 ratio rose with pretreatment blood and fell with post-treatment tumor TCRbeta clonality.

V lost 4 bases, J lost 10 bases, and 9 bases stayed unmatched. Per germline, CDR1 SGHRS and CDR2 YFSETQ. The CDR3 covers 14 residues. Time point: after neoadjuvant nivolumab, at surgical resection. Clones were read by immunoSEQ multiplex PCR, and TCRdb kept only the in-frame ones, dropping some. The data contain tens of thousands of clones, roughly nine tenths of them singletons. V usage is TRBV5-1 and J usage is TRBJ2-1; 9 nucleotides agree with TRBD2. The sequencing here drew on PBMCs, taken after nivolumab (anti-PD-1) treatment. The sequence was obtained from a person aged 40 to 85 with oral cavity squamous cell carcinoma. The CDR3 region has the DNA TGCGCCAGCAGCATGACTAGCGGAGCGGGAGAGCAGTTCTTC. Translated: CASSMTSGAGEQFF.